Listed below are T cell receptor beta chains from one sample, sequenced in a study of T cell responses to AZD1222 COVID-19 vaccine. Profiled with immunoSEQ multiplex PCR; TCRdb holds only in-frame clones, not every one. This sample carries about 97,000 clones, less than 90% of them seen once, and the ten largest clones take approximately 17%. The source was peripheral blood, collected on day 0 of AZD1222 vaccination. The source is an adult in good health. CDR3s include the opening cysteine and the closing phenylalanine or tryptophan. The D gene is left open where the match is weak. The size field is filled for only some rows; it gives once, few, many or a size class.

CDR3	DNA	V	size	D	J
CSVLQGSNQPQHF	TGCAGCGTTTTACAGGGTAGCAATCAGCCCCAGCATTTT	TRBV29-1	once	.	TRBJ1-5
CASSPGGSESYGYTF	TGTGCCAGCAGTCCCGGGGGCAGCGAAAGCTATGGCTACACCTTC	TRBV28	.	.	TRBJ1-2
CASSVTGTMNTEAFF	TGTGCCAGTAGTGTCACCGGGACAATGAACACTGAAGCTTTCTTT	TRBV19	.	.	TRBJ1-1
CASSPTWVADEKLFF	TGTGCCAGTAGCCCGACGTGGGTCGCCGATGAAAAACTGTTTTTT	TRBV19	.	.	TRBJ1-4
CASSPSLNYGYTF	TGTGCCAGCAGCCCCTCCTTAAACTATGGCTACACCTTC	TRBV7-2	once	.	TRBJ1-2
CASSYPSQGNTIYF	TGTGCCAGCAGTTACCCGTCCCAAGGAAACACCATATATTTT	TRBV28	few	.	TRBJ1-3
CASSLYGGVRETQYF	TGTGCCAGCAGCTTATATGGAGGCGTCCGAGAGACCCAGTACTTC	TRBV7-2	once	.	TRBJ2-5
CASGTSLAKNIQYF	TGTGCCAGTGGGACTTCACTAGCCAAAAACATTCAGTACTTC	TRBV27	.	.	TRBJ2-4
CAWSQGVQETQYF	TGTGCCTGGAGTCAGGGGGTCCAAGAGACCCAGTACTTC	TRBV30	.	TRBD1	TRBJ2-5
CSVSGTSVTETQYF	TGCAGCGTTTCCGGGACTAGTGTAACTGAGACCCAGTACTTC	TRBV29-1	few	TRBD2	TRBJ2-5
CASSEGYQTAYYEQYF	TGTGCCAGCAGTGAAGGGTACCAGACAGCTTACTACGAGCAGTACTTC	TRBV6-1	.	.	TRBJ2-7
CASSKVVRGKYSGNTIYF	TGTGCCAGCAGCAAAGTTGTAAGAGGGAAATACTCTGGAAACACCATATATTTT	TRBV21-1	.	.	TRBJ1-3
CASSSPLRLAGLTDTQYF	TGTGCCAGCAGCTCCCCGCTTCGCCTAGCGGGACTCACAGATACGCAGTATTTT	TRBV7-9	.	TRBD2	TRBJ2-3
CASSLQVAQETQYF	TGTGCCAGCAGTCTTCAGGTGGCCCAAGAGACCCAGTACTTC	TRBV6-5	.	.	TRBJ2-5
CASSGGVGGGNEQFF	TGTGCCAGCAGCGGCGGGGTGGGGGGAGGCAATGAGCAGTTCTTC	TRBV11-2	.	.	TRBJ2-1
CASSEGLAGVSETQYF	TGTGCCAGCAGTGAGGGTTTGGCGGGAGTGTCAGAGACCCAGTACTTC	TRBV2	.	TRBD2	TRBJ2-5
CASSIGGTDGYTF	TGTGCCAGCAGCATCGGAGGGACAGATGGCTACACCTTC	TRBV12-3/TRBV12-4	.	TRBD1	TRBJ1-2
CASSTQRTPNSPLHF	TGTGCCAGTAGTACCCAACGGACACCCAATTCACCCCTCCACTTT	TRBV19	.	.	TRBJ1-6
CASSNRQGSNQPQHF	TGTGCCAGCAGTAACCGACAGGGGTCAAATCAGCCCCAGCATTTT	TRBV6-2/TRBV6-3	once	TRBD1	TRBJ1-5
CASTLLGVGQFF	TGTGCCAGCACCCTCTTAGGGGTGGGGCAGTTCTTC	TRBV6-5	.	.	TRBJ2-1
CASRSKSAYNEQFF	TGTGCCAGTAGATCCAAAAGTGCCTACAATGAGCAGTTCTTC	TRBV19	.	.	TRBJ2-1
CASSPSTSGSYNEQFF	TGTGCCAGCAGCCCGTCGACTAGCGGCTCCTACAATGAGCAGTTCTTC	TRBV7-6	.	TRBD2	TRBJ2-1
CASSLSAGGHEETQYF	TGTGCCAGCAGCTTGAGCGCGGGAGGGCACGAAGAGACCCAGTACTTC	TRBV5-5	.	TRBD2	TRBJ2-5
CSVDLKGEDGYTF	TGCAGCGTTGATTTAAAGGGGGAGGATGGCTACACCTTC	TRBV29-1	once	.	TRBJ1-2
CASSEGSGRAYNEQFF	TGCGCCAGCAGTGAGGGTAGCGGGAGAGCCTACAATGAGCAGTTCTTC	TRBV10-1	.	TRBD2	TRBJ2-1
CASSLGQGAFYEQYF	TGCGCCAGCAGCTTGGGACAGGGTGCTTTCTACGAGCAGTACTTC	TRBV5-1	.	TRBD1	TRBJ2-7
CASSSLDRKSYNEQFF	TGTGCCAGCAGTTCTTTGGACAGAAAATCATACAATGAGCAGTTCTTC	TRBV5-6	once	.	TRBJ2-1
CASSSTGAAYGYTF	TGCGCCAGCAGCTCGACAGGGGCTGCGTATGGCTACACCTTC	TRBV5-1	.	TRBD1	TRBJ1-2
CASSMGPSSWNEQFF	TGTGCCAGTAGTATGGGGCCTTCCTCATGGAATGAGCAGTTCTTC	TRBV19	.	.	TRBJ2-1
CASSYYGRTTAGELFF	TGTGCCAGCAGTTATTACGGAAGGACTACCGCCGGGGAGCTGTTTTTT	TRBV27	.	.	TRBJ2-2